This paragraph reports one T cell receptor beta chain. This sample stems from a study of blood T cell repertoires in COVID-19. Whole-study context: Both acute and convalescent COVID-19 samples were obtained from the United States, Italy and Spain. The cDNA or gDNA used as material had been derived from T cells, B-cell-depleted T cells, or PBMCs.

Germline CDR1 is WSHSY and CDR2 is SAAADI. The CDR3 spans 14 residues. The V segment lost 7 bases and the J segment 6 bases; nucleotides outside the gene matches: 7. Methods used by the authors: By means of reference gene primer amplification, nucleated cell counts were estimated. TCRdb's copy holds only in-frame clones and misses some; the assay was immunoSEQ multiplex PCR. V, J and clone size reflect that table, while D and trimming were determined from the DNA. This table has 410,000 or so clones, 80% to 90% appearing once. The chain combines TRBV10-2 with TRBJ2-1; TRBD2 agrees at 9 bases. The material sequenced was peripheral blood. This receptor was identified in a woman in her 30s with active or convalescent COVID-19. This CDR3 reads CASISGRIGNEQFF. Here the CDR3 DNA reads TGCGCCAGCATCAGCGGGAGGATTGGCAATGAGCAGTTCTTC.